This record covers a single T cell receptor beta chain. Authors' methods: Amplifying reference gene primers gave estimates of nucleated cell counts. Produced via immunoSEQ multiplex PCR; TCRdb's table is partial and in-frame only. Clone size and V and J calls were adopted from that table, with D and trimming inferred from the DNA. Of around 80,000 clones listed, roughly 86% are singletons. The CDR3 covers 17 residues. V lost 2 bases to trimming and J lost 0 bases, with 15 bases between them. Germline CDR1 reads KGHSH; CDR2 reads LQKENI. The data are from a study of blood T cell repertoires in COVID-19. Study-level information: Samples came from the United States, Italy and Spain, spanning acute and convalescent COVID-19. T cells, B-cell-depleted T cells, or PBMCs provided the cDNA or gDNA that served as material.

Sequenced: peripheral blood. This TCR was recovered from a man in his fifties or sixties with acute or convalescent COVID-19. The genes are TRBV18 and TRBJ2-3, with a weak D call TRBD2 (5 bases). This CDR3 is CASSPTASSSSTDTQYF. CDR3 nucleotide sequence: TGTGCCAGCTCACCAACGGCTAGCTCTTCTAGCACAGATACGCAGTATTTT.